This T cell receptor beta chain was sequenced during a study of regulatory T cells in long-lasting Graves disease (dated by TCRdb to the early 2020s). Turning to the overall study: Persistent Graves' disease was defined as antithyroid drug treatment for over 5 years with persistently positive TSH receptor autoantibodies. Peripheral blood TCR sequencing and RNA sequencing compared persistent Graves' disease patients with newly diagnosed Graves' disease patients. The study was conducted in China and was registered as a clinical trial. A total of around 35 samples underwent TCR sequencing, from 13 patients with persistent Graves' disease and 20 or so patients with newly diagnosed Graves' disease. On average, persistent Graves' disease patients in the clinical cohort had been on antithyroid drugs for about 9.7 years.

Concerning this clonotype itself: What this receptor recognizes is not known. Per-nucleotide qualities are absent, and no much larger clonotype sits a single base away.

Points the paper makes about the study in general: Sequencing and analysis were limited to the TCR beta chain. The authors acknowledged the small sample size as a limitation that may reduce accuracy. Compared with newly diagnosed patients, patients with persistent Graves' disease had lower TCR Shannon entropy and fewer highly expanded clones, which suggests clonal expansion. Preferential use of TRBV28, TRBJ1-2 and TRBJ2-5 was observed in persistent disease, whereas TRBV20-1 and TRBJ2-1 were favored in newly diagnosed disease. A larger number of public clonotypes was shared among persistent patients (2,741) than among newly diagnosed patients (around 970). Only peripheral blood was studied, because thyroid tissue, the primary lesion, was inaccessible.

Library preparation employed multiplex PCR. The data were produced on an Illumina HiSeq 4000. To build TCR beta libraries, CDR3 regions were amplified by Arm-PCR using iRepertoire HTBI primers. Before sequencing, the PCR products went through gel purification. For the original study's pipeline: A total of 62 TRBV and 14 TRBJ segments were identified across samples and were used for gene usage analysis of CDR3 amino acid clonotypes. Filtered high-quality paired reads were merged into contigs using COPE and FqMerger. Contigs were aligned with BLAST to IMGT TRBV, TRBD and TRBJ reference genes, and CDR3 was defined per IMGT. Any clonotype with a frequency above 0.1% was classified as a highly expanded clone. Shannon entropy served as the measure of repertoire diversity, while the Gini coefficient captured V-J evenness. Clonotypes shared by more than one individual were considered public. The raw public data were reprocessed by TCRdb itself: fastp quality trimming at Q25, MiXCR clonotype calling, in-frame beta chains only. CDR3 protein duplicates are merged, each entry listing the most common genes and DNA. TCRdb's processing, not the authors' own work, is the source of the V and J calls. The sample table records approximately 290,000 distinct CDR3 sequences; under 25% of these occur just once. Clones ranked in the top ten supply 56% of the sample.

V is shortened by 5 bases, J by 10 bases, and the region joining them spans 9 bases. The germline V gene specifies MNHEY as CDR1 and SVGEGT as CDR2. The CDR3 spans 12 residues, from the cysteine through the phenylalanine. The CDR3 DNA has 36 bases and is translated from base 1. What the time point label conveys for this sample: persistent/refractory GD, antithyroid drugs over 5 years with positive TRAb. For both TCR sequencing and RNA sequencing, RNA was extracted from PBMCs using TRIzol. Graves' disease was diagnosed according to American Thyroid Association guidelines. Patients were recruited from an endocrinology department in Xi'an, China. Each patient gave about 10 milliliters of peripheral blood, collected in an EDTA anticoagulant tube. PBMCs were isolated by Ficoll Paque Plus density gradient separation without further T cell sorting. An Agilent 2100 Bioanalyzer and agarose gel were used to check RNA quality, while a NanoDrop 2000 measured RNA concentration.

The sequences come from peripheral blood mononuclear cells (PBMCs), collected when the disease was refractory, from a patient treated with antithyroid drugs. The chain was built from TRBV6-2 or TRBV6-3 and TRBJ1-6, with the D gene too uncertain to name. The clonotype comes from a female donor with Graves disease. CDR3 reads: CASSDGLSPLHF. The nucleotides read TGTGCCAGCAGTGACGGGCTATCACCCCTCCACTTT.